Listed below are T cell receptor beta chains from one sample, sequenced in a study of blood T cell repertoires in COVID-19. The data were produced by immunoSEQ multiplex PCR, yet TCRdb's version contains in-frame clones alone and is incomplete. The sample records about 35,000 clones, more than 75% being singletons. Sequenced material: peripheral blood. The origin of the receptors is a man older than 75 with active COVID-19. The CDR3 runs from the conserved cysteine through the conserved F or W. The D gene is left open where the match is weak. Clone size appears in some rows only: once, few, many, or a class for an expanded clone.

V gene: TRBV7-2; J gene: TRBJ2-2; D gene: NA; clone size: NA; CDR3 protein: CASSSAYAWTGELFF; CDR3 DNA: TGTGCCAGCAGCTCAGCCTACGCCTGGACCGGGGAGCTGTTTTTT
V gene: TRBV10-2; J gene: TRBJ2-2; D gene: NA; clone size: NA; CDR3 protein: CASYSSAGELFF; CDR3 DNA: TGCGCCAGCTATTCTTCCGCCGGGGAGCTGTTTTTT
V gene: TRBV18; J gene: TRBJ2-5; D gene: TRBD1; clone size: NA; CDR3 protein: CASSLQTGKETQYF; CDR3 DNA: TGTGCCAGCTCACTACAGACAGGGAAAGAGACCCAGTACTTC
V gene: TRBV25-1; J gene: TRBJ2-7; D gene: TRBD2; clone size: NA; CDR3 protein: CASSDPLAGAYEQYF; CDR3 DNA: TGTGCCAGCAGTGACCCACTAGCGGGGGCCTACGAGCAGTACTTC
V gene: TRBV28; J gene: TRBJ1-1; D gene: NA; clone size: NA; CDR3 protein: CASSPTVAPEAFF; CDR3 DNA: TGTGCCAGCAGTCCGACAGTAGCTCCTGAAGCTTTCTTT
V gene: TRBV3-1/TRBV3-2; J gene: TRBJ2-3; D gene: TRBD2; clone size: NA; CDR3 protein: CASSPGGTSGTDTQYF; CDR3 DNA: TGTGCCAGCAGCCCCGGGGGGACTAGCGGCACAGATACGCAGTATTTT
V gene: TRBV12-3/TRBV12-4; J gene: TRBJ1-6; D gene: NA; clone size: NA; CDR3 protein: CASSLPNSPLHF; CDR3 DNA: TGTGCCAGCAGTCTACCGAATTCACCCCTCCACTTT
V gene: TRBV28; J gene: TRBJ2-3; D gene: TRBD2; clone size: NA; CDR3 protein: CASNTNLPIAGVYTDTQYF; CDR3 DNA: TGTGCCAGCAATACAAACTTGCCCATAGCGGGAGTGTACACAGATACGCAGTATTTT
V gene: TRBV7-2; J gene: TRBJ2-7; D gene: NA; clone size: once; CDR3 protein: CASSRGSRASQEQYF; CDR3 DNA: TGTGCCAGCAGCCGGGGAAGCCGGGCCAGCCAGGAGCAGTACTTC
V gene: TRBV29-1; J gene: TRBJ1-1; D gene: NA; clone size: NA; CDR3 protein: CSVGKVGGPNTEAFF; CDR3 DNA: TGCAGCGTTGGGAAGGTGGGTGGGCCGAACACTGAAGCTTTCTTT
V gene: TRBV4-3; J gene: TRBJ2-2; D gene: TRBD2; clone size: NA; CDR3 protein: CASSQDALAGITGELFF; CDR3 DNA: TGCGCCAGCAGCCAAGATGCACTAGCGGGTATCACCGGGGAGCTGTTTTTT
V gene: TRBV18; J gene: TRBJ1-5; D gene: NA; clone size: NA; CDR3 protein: CASSPFVNQPQHF; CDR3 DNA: TGTGCCAGCTCACCCTTCGTCAATCAGCCCCAGCATTTT
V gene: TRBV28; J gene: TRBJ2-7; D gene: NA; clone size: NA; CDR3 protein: CASSTWRSSYEQYF; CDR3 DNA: TGTGCCAGCAGCACCTGGCGGAGCTCCTACGAGCAGTACTTC
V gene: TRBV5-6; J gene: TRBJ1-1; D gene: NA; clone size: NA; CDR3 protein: CASSLRWSTEAFF; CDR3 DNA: TGTGCCAGCAGCTTAAGATGGAGCACTGAAGCTTTCTTT
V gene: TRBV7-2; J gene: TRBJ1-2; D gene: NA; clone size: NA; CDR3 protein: CASSLDRRNGYTF; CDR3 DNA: TGTGCCAGCAGCTTAGACAGACGGAATGGCTACACCTTC
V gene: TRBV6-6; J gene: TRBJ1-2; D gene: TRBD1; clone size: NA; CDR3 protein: CASSYSRFEGARGYTF; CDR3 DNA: TGTGCCAGCAGTTACTCGAGATTTGAGGGGGCGCGGGGCTACACCTTC
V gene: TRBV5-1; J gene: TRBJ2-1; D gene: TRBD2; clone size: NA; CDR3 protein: CASSNSLAGGWGEQFF; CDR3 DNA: TGCGCCAGCAGCAATTCTCTAGCGGGAGGGTGGGGTGAGCAGTTCTTC
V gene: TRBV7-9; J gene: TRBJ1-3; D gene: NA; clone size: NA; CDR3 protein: CASSLAGSYSGNTIYF; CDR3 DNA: TGTGCCAGCAGCTTGGCAGGGTCTTACTCTGGAAACACCATATATTTT
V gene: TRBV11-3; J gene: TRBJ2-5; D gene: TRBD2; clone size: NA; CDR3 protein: CASSSAGGSQETQYF; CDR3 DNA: TGTGCCAGCAGCTCAGCGGGAGGGAGCCAAGAGACCCAGTACTTC
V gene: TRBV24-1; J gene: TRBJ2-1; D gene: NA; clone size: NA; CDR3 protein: CATSDPGGSSDEQFF; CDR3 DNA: TGTGCCACCAGTGATCCGGGGGGCTCTTCGGATGAGCAGTTCTTC
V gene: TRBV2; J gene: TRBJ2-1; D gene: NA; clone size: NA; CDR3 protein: CASSGSLYRENEQFF; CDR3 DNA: TGTGCCAGCAGTGGTTCACTTTACAGGGAGAATGAGCAGTTCTTC
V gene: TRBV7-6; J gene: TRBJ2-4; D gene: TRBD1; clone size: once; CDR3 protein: CASSPSRDRGAKNIQYF; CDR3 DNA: TGTGCCAGCAGCCCAAGCCGGGACAGGGGAGCCAAAAACATTCAGTACTTC
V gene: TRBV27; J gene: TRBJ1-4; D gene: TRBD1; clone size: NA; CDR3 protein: CASSPGTGGYEKLFF; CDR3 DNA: TGTGCCAGCAGTCCGGGGACAGGGGGCTATGAAAAACTGTTTTTT
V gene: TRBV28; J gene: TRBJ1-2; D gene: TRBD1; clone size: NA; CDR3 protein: CASSPGGLGQGALGYTF; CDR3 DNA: TGTGCCAGCAGTCCGGGGGGGCTGGGACAGGGGGCTTTAGGCTACACCTTC
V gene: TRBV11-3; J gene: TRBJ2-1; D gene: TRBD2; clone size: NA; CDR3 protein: CASSFGSGRQFF; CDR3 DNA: TGTGCCAGCAGCTTCGGGAGCGGGAGGCAGTTCTTC
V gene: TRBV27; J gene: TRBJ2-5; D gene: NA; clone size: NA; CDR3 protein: CASSLSWSGWETQYF; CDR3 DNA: TGTGCCAGCAGTTTATCCTGGTCGGGATGGGAGACCCAGTACTTC
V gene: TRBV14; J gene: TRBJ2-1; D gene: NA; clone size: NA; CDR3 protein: CASSLYNEQFF; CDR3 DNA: TGTGCCAGCAGCTTGTATAATGAGCAGTTCTTC
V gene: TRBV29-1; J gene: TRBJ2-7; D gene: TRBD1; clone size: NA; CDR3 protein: CSAGKAGGYEQYF; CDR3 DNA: TGCAGCGCTGGAAAGGCAGGGGGTTACGAGCAGTACTTC
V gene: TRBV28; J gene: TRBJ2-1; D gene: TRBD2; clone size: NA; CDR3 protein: CASSLSGGNYYNEQFF; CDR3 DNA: TGTGCCAGCAGTCTTAGCGGGGGCAACTACTACAATGAGCAGTTCTTC
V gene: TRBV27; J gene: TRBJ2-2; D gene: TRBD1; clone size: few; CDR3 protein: CASRQIGQGNTGELFF; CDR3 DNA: TGTGCCAGCAGACAGATCGGACAGGGGAACACCGGGGAGCTGTTTTTT
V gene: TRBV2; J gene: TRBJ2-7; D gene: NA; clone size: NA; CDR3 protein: CASSGWDIPRSSYEQYF; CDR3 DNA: TGTGCCAGCAGTGGCTGGGACATCCCGAGGAGCTCCTACGAGCAGTACTTC
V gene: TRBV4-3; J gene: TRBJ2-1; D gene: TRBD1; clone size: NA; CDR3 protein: CASSQGTGNSYNEQFF; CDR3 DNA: TGCGCCAGCAGCCAAGGGACAGGGAACTCCTACAATGAGCAGTTCTTC
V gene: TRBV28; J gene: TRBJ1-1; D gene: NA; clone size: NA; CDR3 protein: CASSTQGIRGTEAFF; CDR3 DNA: TGTGCCAGCAGTACCCAGGGGATCCGGGGCACTGAAGCTTTCTTT
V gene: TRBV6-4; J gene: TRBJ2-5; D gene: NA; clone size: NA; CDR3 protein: CASSDSYLPTSRWGETQYF; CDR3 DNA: TGTGCCAGCAGTGACTCGTACCTTCCGACTAGTAGGTGGGGAGAGACCCAGTACTTC
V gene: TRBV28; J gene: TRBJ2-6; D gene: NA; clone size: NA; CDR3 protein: CASSLLGASGANVLTF; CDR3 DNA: TGTGCCAGCAGTTTATTGGGGGCGTCTGGGGCCAACGTCCTGACTTTC
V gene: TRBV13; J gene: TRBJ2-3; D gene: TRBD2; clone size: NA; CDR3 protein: CASSTREGRFHTQYF; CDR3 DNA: TGTGCCAGCAGCACCCGGGAGGGCCGTTTCCATACGCAGTATTTT
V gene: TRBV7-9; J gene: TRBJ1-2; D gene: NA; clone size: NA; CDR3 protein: CASSSTSVSGYTF; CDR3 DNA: TGTGCCAGCAGCTCAACCTCCGTGAGTGGCTACACCTTC
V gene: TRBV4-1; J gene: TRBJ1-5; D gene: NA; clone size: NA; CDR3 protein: CASSQGGTGIGPQHF; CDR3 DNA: TGCGCCAGCAGCCAAGGGGGCACAGGGATCGGGCCCCAGCATTTT